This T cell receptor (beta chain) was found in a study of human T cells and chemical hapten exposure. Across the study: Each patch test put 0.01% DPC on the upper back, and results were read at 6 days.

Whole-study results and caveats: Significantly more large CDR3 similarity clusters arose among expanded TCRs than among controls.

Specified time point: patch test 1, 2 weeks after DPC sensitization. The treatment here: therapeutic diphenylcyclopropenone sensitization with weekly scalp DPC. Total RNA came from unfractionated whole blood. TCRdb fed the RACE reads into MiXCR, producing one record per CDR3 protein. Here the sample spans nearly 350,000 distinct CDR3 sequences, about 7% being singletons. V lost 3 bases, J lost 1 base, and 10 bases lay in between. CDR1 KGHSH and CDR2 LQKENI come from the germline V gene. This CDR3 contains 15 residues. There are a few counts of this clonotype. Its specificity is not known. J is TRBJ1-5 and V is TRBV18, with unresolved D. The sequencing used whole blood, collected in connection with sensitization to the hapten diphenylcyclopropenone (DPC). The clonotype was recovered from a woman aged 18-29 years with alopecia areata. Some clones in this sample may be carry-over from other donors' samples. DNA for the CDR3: TGTGCCAGCTCACCCTTGGCGGGAAGCAATCAGCCCCAGCATTTT. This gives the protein CASSPLAGSNQPQHF.